What follows are 13 T cell receptor beta chains derived from one specimen sequenced in a study of shared clonotypes between healthy human individuals. TCRdb keeps only in-frame clones here, not all; method: immunoSEQ multiplex PCR. The sample yields 330,000 or so clones, around 70% seen once. Material: memory CD4+ T cells sorted from blood. Subset indicated: CD45RA-negative fraction. These receptors all come from a man aged 25-45 years in good health.

This sequence joins TRBV6-5 and TRBJ2-3; perhaps TRBD2 as D (6 bases). V lost 6 bases and J 3 bases, leaving 13 bases between the germline ends. Germline V gene sequence: CDR1 MNHEY, CDR2 SVGAGI. This CDR3 spans 14 amino acids. CDR3 region: CASRTTRGTDTQYF. The CDR3 DNA reads TGTGCCAGCAGGACGACCCGGGGGACAGATACGCAGTATTTT.

This rearrangement joins TRBV5-5 to TRBJ2-2; 9 bases fit TRBD2. The germline gives CDR1 SGHKS, CDR2 YYEKEE (reference sequence). With V trimmed by 4 bases and J by 4 bases, 5 bases remained unmatched. This CDR3 region has 15 residues. This chain's CDR3 is CASSRTSAGTGELFF. For the CDR3, the DNA is TGTGCCAGCAGCCGGACTAGCGCAGGCACCGGGGAGCTGTTTTTT.

The chain carries TRBV4-3 and TRBJ2-7; 7 bases are a match to TRBD1. Germline V CDR1 and CDR2: LGHNA, YSLEER. The junction had 6 bases not matched to a gene; V was cut back by 0 bases and J by 13 bases. The CDR3 consists of 12 residues. CDR3 nucleotide sequence: TGCGCCAGCAGCCAAGATACGGGACAGAGATACTTC. Translation gives CASSQDTGQRYF.

The CDR3 DNA reads TGTGCCAGCAGCTCCCACTCTGGGTTAGGAGGCTACACCTTC. Its translation is CASSSHSGLGGYTF. The chain employs TRBV7-2 and TRBJ1-2; D call uncertain. CDR3 size: 14 residues. Between the trimmed V and J ends, which lost 4 bases and 8 bases, there was a span of 17 bases. Germline values: CDR1 SGHTA, CDR2 FQGNSA.

This clone was counted between two and nine times. The chain is built from TRBV5-4 and TRBJ2-2; 10 positions agree with TRBD2. V was pared by 3 bases and J by 9 bases, with 5 bases of the junction left unmatched. Germline V gene lookup returns CDR1 SGHNT and CDR2 YYREEE (reference sequence). This CDR3 region has 14 residues. The CDR3 DNA is TGTGCCAGCAGCTCCCAGGGACTAGCGTGGGAGCTGTTTTTT. It specifies CASSSQGLAWELFF.

The chain joins TRBV29-1 to TRBJ1-2; TRBD1 aligns across 9 bases. This CDR3 spans 16 amino acids. V shed 3 bases, J shed 4 bases, and the junction held 12 bases outside the gene matches. In germline, CDR1 is SQVTM, CDR2 ANQGSEA. The CDR3 DNA reads TGCAGCGTTGAGGTGGCTTATGACAGGGGGTTCTATGGCTACACCTTC. This translates into CSVEVAYDRGFYGYTF. The full variable domain, with the rest looked up from reference TRBV29-1 and TRBJ1-2, is SAVISQKPSRDICQRGTSLTIQCQVDSQVTMMFWYRQQPGQSLTLIATANQGSEATYESGFVIDKFPISRPNLTFSTLTVSNMSPEDSSIYLCSVEVAYDRGFYGYTFGSGTRLTVV.

The chain has TRBV6-1 and TRBJ1-1; D gene unclear. This CDR3 spans 15 amino acids. V was trimmed by 5 bases and J by 0 bases, leaving 13 bases between them. The germline V gene has CDR1 MNHNS and CDR2 SASEGT. CDR3 sequence: CASSPPGRMNTEAFF. The CDR3 DNA reads as TGTGCCAGCAGTCCCCCCGGGCGGATGAACACTGAAGCTTTCTTT.

The chain couples TRBV9 to TRBJ2-3; 12 bases align to TRBD2. V dropped 0 bases and J dropped 8; count of bases not matched to a gene: 7. Germline values: CDR1 SGDLS, CDR2 YYNGEE. The CDR3 extends over 16 amino acids. The CDR3 protein is CASSVAILAGGATQYF. The CDR3, as DNA: TGTGCCAGCAGCGTAGCTATCCTAGCGGGAGGGGCTACGCAGTATTTT.

The J gene is TRBJ2-1, the V gene TRBV7-2, with D perhaps given as TRBD1 or TRBD2 (5 bases each). Germline lookup yields CDR1 SGHTA and CDR2 FQGNSA. The CDR3 is 12 residues long. V lost 5 bases to trimming and J lost 8 bases, with 10 bases between them. CDR3 in DNA: TGTGCCAGCAGCCCGAGGGGAGATGAGCAGTTCTTC. This translates into CASSPRGDEQFF.

This rearrangement joins TRBV6-1 to TRBJ1-2, with D uncertain. Germline CDR1 MNHNS, CDR2 SASEGT. This CDR3 contains 13 residues. Deletions cut 1 base from V and 8 bases from J, with 11 bases between. The CDR3 nucleotides are TGTGCCAGCAGTGAAGTAGTTGAACCCGGCTACACCTTC. Residues: CASSEVVEPGYTF.

The chain carries TRBV6-5 and TRBJ1-2; D is ambiguous. Trimming took off 0 bases at V and 4 bases at J, with 9 bases between the two ends. The CDR3 consists of 14 residues. Per the germline V gene, CDR1 is MNHEY and CDR2 is SVGAGI. Here the CDR3 reads CASSYSGSFYGYTF. The CDR3 DNA sequence: TGTGCCAGCAGTTACTCCGGCAGTTTCTATGGCTACACCTTC.

The chain recombines TRBV28 with TRBJ2-7; TRBD2 matches at 11 bases. Germline values: CDR1 MDHEN, CDR2 SYDVKM. Losses at the gene ends were 6 bases for V and 7 bases for J; bases not matched to a gene: 17. The CDR3 is made up of 17 amino acids. The chain's CDR3 is CASRLSGGSGREREQYF. Written as DNA, the CDR3 is TGTGCCAGCAGACTAAGCGGAGGTAGCGGGAGGGAGCGGGAGCAGTACTTC.

This chain links TRBV6-1 with TRBJ2-2; either TRBD1 or TRBD2 may supply D (6 bases each). CDR3 length equals 15 residues. V dropped 1 base and J dropped 3 bases, with 9 bases sitting between them. In germline, CDR1 is MNHNS, CDR2 SASEGT. This CDR3 reads CASSEVGGHTGELFF. The CDR3 region has the DNA TGTGCCAGCAGTGAAGTAGGGGGGCACACCGGGGAGCTGTTTTTT.